These 22 T cell receptor beta chains originate from one sample sequenced in a study of CD8+ T cells in alopecia areata. This sample's treatment: oral pan-JAK inhibitor, 5-10 mg twice daily. Following RNA extraction, reverse transcription yielded cDNA that acted as the sequencing template. The assay was immunoSEQ multiplex PCR, and TCRdb's table has in-frame clones only and misses some. The data hold 200,000 to 250,000 clones, with 50% to 70% observed a single time. The specimen was CD4+ T cells sorted from blood, collected at week 4, from a patient treated with tofacitinib. The receptors originated from a human donor with alopecia areata.

The CDR3 nucleotides are TGTGCCACCAGCAGGAACCGGGACAAGGGAGACGAGCAGTACTTC. Translating it yields CATSRNRDKGDEQYF. V and J are TRBV15 and TRBJ2-7, with D perhaps TRBD1 (6 bases). This CDR3 has 15 amino acids. With 3 bases removed from V and 5 bases from J, the gap between germline ends came to 17 bases. CDR1 is LNHNV and CDR2 is YYDKDF in the germline V gene (reference sequence).

Points on this clone: The sample holds other DNA sequences that translate to the same CDR3. V gene TRBV29-1 combines with J gene TRBJ2-3; TRBD1 matches at 7 bases. V trimming: 4 bases; J trimming: 4 bases; junction bases outside the gene matches: 2. The CDR3 runs to 12 residues. CDR1 SQVTM and CDR2 ANQGSEA come from the germline V gene. The CDR3: CSVGQGPDTQYF. Written as DNA, the CDR3 is TGCAGCGTTGGACAGGGCCCAGATACGCAGTATTTT.

J is TRBJ2-1 and V is TRBV13; 7 nucleotides agree with TRBD2. This CDR3 is built from 15 residues. Looked up from germline, CDR1 is PRHDT and CDR2 is FYEKMQ (reference sequence). V lost 3 bases, J lost 10 bases, and 12 bases stayed unmatched. The CDR3: CASSFVTGGPREQFF. CDR3 sequence (DNA): TGTGCCAGCAGCTTCGTGACGGGGGGACCTAGAGAGCAGTTCTTC.

A remark on this clone: Other DNA variants within this sample encode the same CDR3. This sequence joins TRBV5-6 and TRBJ1-2; D is possibly TRBD1 (6 bases). V lost 2 bases and J 2 bases, leaving 7 bases between the germline ends. Per the germline V gene, CDR1 is SGHDT and CDR2 is YYEEEE. There are 13 residues in the CDR3. CDR3 nucleotides: TGTGCCAGCAGCTTACAGGGAAACTATGGCTACACCTTC. Its translation is CASSLQGNYGYTF.

The rearrangement uses TRBV5-1 and TRBJ2-7; possibly TRBD1 for D (6 bases). The germline gives CDR1 SGHRS, CDR2 YFSETQ. The CDR3 loop spans 15 amino acids. The V end lost 0 bases, the J end lost 0 bases, and 10 bases lay between the germline ends. The CDR3 spells CASSLEWGPSYEQYF. The CDR3 DNA follows: TGCGCCAGCAGCTTGGAATGGGGGCCCTCCTACGAGCAGTACTTC.

The gene calls are TRBV29-1 and TRBJ1-1; 7 positions agree with TRBD1. J was trimmed by 0 bases and V by 6 bases; bases with no gene match: 4. CDR1 is SQVTM and CDR2 is ANQGSEA in the germline V gene. The CDR3 totals 13 residues. The CDR3 DNA reads as TGCAGCGTCCGGGGACAGTTGAACACTGAAGCTTTCTTT. Protein sequence: CSVRGQLNTEAFF.

This clone was seen more than once but under ten times. The chain joins TRBV5-1 to TRBJ2-7, with TRBD2 matching 11 bases. The length of the CDR3 is 16 residues. The V and J ends lost 0 bases and 1 base, in that order; junction bases with no gene match: 3. In germline, CDR1 is SGHRS, CDR2 YFSETQ. The CDR3, as DNA: TGCGCCAGCAGCTTGGGGGGGACTAGCGGATCCTACGAGCAGTACTTC. This gives the protein CASSLGGTSGSYEQYF.

The V call is TRBV5-1, the J call TRBJ1-2; 7 bases are a match to TRBD1. The germline V gene encodes CDR1 SGHRS and CDR2 YFSETQ. The CDR3 totals 14 residues. J was trimmed by 6 bases and V by 4 bases; bases with no gene match: 9. Here the CDR3 reads CASSRGTGAHGYTF. DNA of the CDR3: TGCGCCAGCAGCAGGGGAACAGGGGCGCATGGCTACACCTTC.

The chain employs TRBV6-5 and TRBJ1-2; D gene uncertain. V was pared by 1 base and J by 3 bases, with 15 bases between. CDR1 MNHEY and CDR2 SVGAGI come from the germline V gene. CDR3 length: 16 amino acids. In nucleotides, the CDR3 is TGTGCCAGCAGTTACTACGGCACCGGGCCACACTATGGCTACACCTTC. Amino acids: CASSYYGTGPHYGYTF.

The chain uses TRBV27 and TRBJ1-2; 9 nucleotides align to TRBD1. The CDR3 has 13 residues. CDR1 and CDR2 (germline): MNHEY, SMNVEV (reference sequence). J was trimmed by 8 bases and V by 5 bases; bases with no gene match: 6. The CDR3 DNA follows: TGTGCCAGCAGTCCCTTGACAGGGGGAGGCTACACCTTC. It yields the protein CASSPLTGGGYTF.

The gene calls are TRBV7-2 and TRBJ2-2, with 13 bases lining up with TRBD2. V was pared by 1 base and J by 6 bases, with 2 bases of the junction left unmatched. The germline V gene has CDR1 SGHTA and CDR2 FQGNSA. This CDR3 comprises 16 residues. The CDR3 nucleotides are TGTGCCAGCAGCTTAGGACTAGCGGGGGGTCCCGGGGAGCTGTTTTTT. Translated: CASSLGLAGGPGELFF.

V usage is TRBV2 and J usage is TRBJ2-7, with D uncertain. Trimming cost V 4 bases and J 7 bases, with 11 bases left between them. From germline, CDR1 is SNHLY and CDR2 FYNNEI. CDR3 length equals 12 residues. The CDR3 nucleotides read TGTGCCAGCAGTGTTTCCCTGCGTGAGCAGTACTTC. Its protein product is CASSVSLREQYF.

The genes are TRBV29-1 and TRBJ2-1, with TRBD1 matching over 7 bases. The CDR3 contains 15 residues. The V gene's germline CDR1 is SQVTM and CDR2 ANQGSEA. V shed 0 bases, J shed 7 bases, and the junction held 9 bases outside the gene matches. The DNA of the CDR3 is TGCAGCGTTGAAGATCAACAGGGGACGGCAAATGAGCAGTTCTTC. Amino acids: CSVEDQQGTANEQFF.

J is TRBJ1-1 and V is TRBV5-6, with D perhaps TRBD1 (5 bases). Trimming took 3 bases from V and 1 from J, leaving 7 bases between them. Germline V gene sequence: CDR1 SGHDT, CDR2 YYEEEE. The CDR3 consists of 13 residues. The CDR3 nucleotides read TGTGCCAGCAGCTGGGGCCGGAACACTGAAGCTTTCTTT. Translated, it gives CASSWGRNTEAFF. The whole variable domain, remainder taken from reference TRBV5-6 and TRBJ1-1, is DAGVTQSPTHLIKTRGQQVTLRCSPKSGHDTVSWYQQALGQGPQFIFQYYEEEERQRGNFPDRFSGHQFPNYSSELNVNALLLGDSALYLCASSWGRNTEAFFGQGTRLTVV.

This chain links TRBV30 with TRBJ2-3; 7 bases line up with TRBD2. The CDR3 runs to 18 residues. The germline CDR1 and CDR2 sequences are GTSNPN and SVGIG (reference sequence). V was pared by 4 bases and J by 0 bases, with 16 bases of the junction left unmatched. The CDR3 DNA reads TGTGCCTGGACTGAGTGGGGAGGGTCTGGTTGGAGCACAGATACGCAGTATTTT. Translated: CAWTEWGGSGWSTDTQYF.

This clone was picked up many times. This chain connects TRBV7-2 to TRBJ1-6; TRBD1 is a possible D gene (5 bases). V shed 2 bases and J shed 9 bases, with 11 bases lying between them. Germline V lookup: CDR1 SGHTA, CDR2 FQGNSA. The CDR3 contains 14 residues. The CDR3: CASSLIRVSSPLHF. Written as DNA, the CDR3 is TGTGCCAGCAGCTTAATCAGGGTTAGTTCACCCCTCCACTTT.

This clone has just a few counts. The rearrangement uses TRBV28 and TRBJ2-7; 8 bases are shared with TRBD1. There are 15 residues in the CDR3. V lost 1 base to trimming and J lost 1 base; unmatched junction nucleotides: 3. Germline lookup yields CDR1 MDHEN and CDR2 SYDVKM. As DNA, the CDR3 is TGTGCCAGCAGTTTATACCGACAGGGGTCCTACGAGCAGTACTTC. It codes for CASSLYRQGSYEQYF.

This chain uses TRBV4-3 with TRBJ2-7; 12 nucleotides align to TRBD2. This CDR3 contains 15 residues. The junction had 2 bases not matched to a gene; V was cut back by 2 bases and J by 3 bases. Per germline, CDR1 LGHNA and CDR2 YSLEER. CDR3 residues: CASSQSTSGGYEQYF. The CDR3 coding sequence is TGCGCCAGCAGCCAATCGACTAGCGGGGGCTACGAGCAGTACTTC.

This clone was observed once. For the CDR3, the DNA is TGTGCCAGCAGTGAATTTAGGCCGAGGAGCAATCAGCCCCAGCATTTT. Encoded protein: CASSEFRPRSNQPQHF. This chain uses TRBV2 with TRBJ1-5; no clear D gene. Trimming left V 2 bases short and J 1 base short, with 12 bases between. The CDR3 spans 16 residues. Germline assignment: CDR1 SNHLY and CDR2 FYNNEI.

The rearrangement uses TRBV27 and TRBJ2-7; D might be TRBD1 (6 bases). CDR3 size: 15 residues. Trimming removed 4 bases from V and 6 bases from J, with 19 bases in between. The germline V gene encodes CDR1 MNHEY and CDR2 SMNVEV (reference sequence). CDR3 sequence reads: CASSSRGTLDGEQYF. Here the CDR3 DNA reads TGTGCCAGCAGTTCCAGGGGAACCTTGGACGGCGAGCAGTACTTC.

This clone was recorded a few times. The chain employs TRBV29-1 and TRBJ1-1; perhaps TRBD1 as D (6 bases). V gave up 4 bases and J gave up 11 bases, with 14 bases separating them. Per the germline V gene, CDR1 is SQVTM and CDR2 is ANQGSEA. This CDR3 contains 11 residues. The CDR3 coding sequence is TGCAGCGTTGCAACAGGGCGTCAGGCTTTCTTT. It is translated as CSVATGRQAFF.

The chain carries TRBV6-6 and TRBJ2-7, with 9 bases that match TRBD2. Germline V lookup: CDR1 MNHNY, CDR2 SVGAGI (reference sequence). This CDR3 is built from 14 residues. V lost 8 bases, J lost 2 bases, and 7 bases stayed unmatched. The CDR3 coding sequence is TGTGCCAGCTTGGACCTAGCGGGGACCTACGAGCAGTACTTC. This translates into CASLDLAGTYEQYF.